Sequencing of this T cell receptor (beta chain) was carried out in a study of T-cell reconstitution after alpha-beta-depleted transplantation in children. The CDR3 consists of 15 residues. Germline CDR1 reads LNHDA; CDR2 reads SQIVND (reference sequence). V lost 6 bases to trimming and J lost 1 base, with 12 bases between them. This clonotype was counted between two and nine times. Unique molecular identifiers tagged the TCRbeta library. TCRdb re-called the PCR reads through MiXCR, storing one row per CDR3 protein. The sample contains 190,000 or so distinct CDR3 sequences, roughly 7.5% of which appear only once.

The clonotype comes from a human donor who donated a stem cell graft to a child with Wiskott-Aldrich syndrome. The source was PBMCs from the stem cell graft donor, collected from the stem cell graft. The V and J genes are TRBV19 and TRBJ2-2; a possible D gene is TRBD2 (5 bases). The CDR3 bases are TGTGCCAGTAGGACCGGGGTATTGAACACCGGGGAGCTGTTTTTT. Its protein product is CASRTGVLNTGELFF.